Described below is a single TCR beta chain sequence and its context. Its specificity is not known. The sample belongs to a study of beta chain features in type 1 diabetes. Findings of the study overall: Fewer junction insertions and more nucleotide deletions appeared in type 1 diabetes patients. High-TCR-expressing cells could be over-represented by cDNA sequencing. Among all four CD4+ subsets, Type 1 diabetes patients had TCRB CDR3s that were moderately but significantly shorter.

Expressed TCRB transcripts were sequenced because the isolated RNA had all been reverse transcribed beforehand. Using immunoSEQ multiplex PCR, the repertoire was profiled, and TCRdb retains in-frame clones only, with some absent. Of a few hundred thousand clones listed, about 15% were seen once; the top ten hold approximately 0.018%. Trimming took off 8 bases at V and 0 bases at J, with 13 bases between the two ends. CDR1 is SGHTA, CDR2 FQGNSA, per germline. The CDR3 sequence is 14 residues long. Every participating donor gave one draw, a heparinised blood sample averaging around 0.11 L. Purity exceeded 95% in all sorted populations.

Sequencing used naive CD4+ T cells from blood. V is TRBV7-2 and J is TRBJ1-1; unclear D gene. This TCR was recovered from a man aged 25-45 years with type 1 diabetes. The chain's CDR3 is CASGSQYLNTEAFF. CDR3 DNA: TGTGCCAGCGGATCACAGTATTTGAACACTGAAGCTTTCTTT.